The rows below give T cell receptor beta chains drawn from one sample of a study of early T cells in non-severe SARS-CoV-2 infection. TCRdb called the 5' RACE reads again in MiXCR, with one record for every CDR3 protein. The repertoire includes 65,000 to 95,000 distinct CDR3 sequences, around a tenth of them detected once, and roughly 5% sits in the top ten. Sequenced input: whole blood. These receptors were obtained from an adult who was a healthcare worker with PCR-confirmed SARS-CoV-2 infection or an uninfected control (not recorded which). The CDR3 runs from the conserved cysteine through the conserved F or W. A D gene is named only where the DNA matches it firmly. Size is stated for part of the rows, as once, few or many counts, or as a class when the clone is expanded.

abundance	v_gene	j_gene	d_gene	CDR3aa	CDR3nt
few	TRBV5-1	TRBJ1-6	NA	CASSLRPGTNSPLHF	TGCGCCAGCAGCTTGCGACCGGGAACGAATTCACCCCTCCACTTT
few	TRBV5-4	TRBJ2-5	TRBD2	CASSFKTSGEETQYF	TGTGCCAGCAGCTTTAAAACTAGCGGGGAAGAGACCCAGTACTTC
NA	TRBV6-5	TRBJ2-7	TRBD2	CASKAGGPYEQYF	TGTGCCAGCAAGGCGGGAGGGCCCTACGAGCAGTACTTC
NA	TRBV10-2	TRBJ1-1	NA	CASSENKITPSNTEAFF	TGCGCCAGCAGTGAGAACAAGATCACACCTTCGAACACTGAAGCTTTCTTT
few	TRBV11-1	TRBJ2-7	NA	CASSLEAGLSYEQYF	TGTGCCAGCAGCTTAGAGGCAGGACTGTCCTACGAGCAGTACTTC
many	TRBV28	TRBJ2-1	TRBD2	CASLTPPGLAGENEQFF	TGTGCCAGCCTTACCCCCCCGGGACTAGCGGGAGAGAATGAGCAGTTCTTC
many	TRBV6-1	TRBJ2-3	TRBD2	CASSEVGGSDTQYF	TGTGCCAGCAGTGAAGTGGGGGGGAGTGATACGCAGTATTTT
NA	TRBV29-1	TRBJ1-1	NA	CSVLDTEAFF	TGCAGCGTCCTGGACACTGAAGCTTTCTTT
many	TRBV29-1	TRBJ2-7	NA	CSGPSEIYEQYF	TGCAGCGGGCCCTCGGAGATCTACGAGCAGTACTTC
many	TRBV6-2/TRBV6-3	TRBJ2-1	NA	CASTYSIGSGNDEQFF	TGTGCCAGCACCTATAGCATAGGTTCGGGGAATGATGAGCAGTTCTTC
many	TRBV5-5	TRBJ2-3	NA	CASSLRSRLGTDTQYF	TGTGCCAGCAGCTTGCGGAGTAGGTTAGGCACAGATACGCAGTATTTT
few	TRBV5-1	TRBJ2-2	NA	CASSFQQFNTGELFF	TGCGCCAGCAGCTTCCAACAGTTTAACACCGGGGAGCTGTTTTTT
many	TRBV5-1	TRBJ2-3	NA	CASSSERGTDTQYF	TGCGCCAGCAGTTCCGAGCGGGGCACAGATACGCAGTATTTT
few	TRBV20-1	TRBJ2-3	NA	CSARNAATDTQYF	TGCAGTGCTAGAAACGCGGCCACAGATACGCAGTATTTT
few	TRBV9	TRBJ2-6	NA	CASSVAKGANVLTF	TGTGCCAGCAGCGTAGCTAAAGGGGCCAACGTCCTGACTTTC
many	TRBV6-5	TRBJ1-4	NA	CASSRGGATNEKLFF	TGTGCCAGCAGCAGGGGAGGGGCAACTAATGAAAAACTGTTTTTT
many	TRBV20-1	TRBJ2-5	NA	CSARETRLDTQYF	TGCAGTGCTAGAGAAACCAGGTTGGATACCCAGTACTTC
many	TRBV28	TRBJ2-7	NA	CASLAFSGNSYEQYF	TGTGCCAGCCTAGCCTTTAGCGGAAACTCCTACGAGCAGTACTTC
many	TRBV20-1	TRBJ1-6	TRBD1	CSAEPGQGRADSPLHF	TGCAGTGCCGAACCGGGACAGGGAAGGGCGGATTCACCCCTCCACTTT
NA	TRBV1	TRBJ2-1	NA	CTSSSHRGGNEQFF	TGCACCAGCAGCTCACACCGGGGGGGCAATGAGCAGTTCTTC
many	TRBV27	TRBJ1-5	TRBD1	CASSLWQGDQPQHF	TGTGCCAGCAGTTTGTGGCAGGGGGATCAGCCCCAGCATTTT
many	TRBV19	TRBJ2-5	NA	CASSRAGEEETQYF	TGTGCCAGTAGTAGGGCCGGGGAGGAAGAGACCCAGTACTTC
NA	TRBV7-8	TRBJ2-7	NA	CASSLSSTALAYEQYF	TGTGCCAGCAGCTTAAGTTCTACAGCGTTAGCCTACGAGCAGTACTTC
many	TRBV6-1	TRBJ2-7	NA	CASSVERAYEQYF	TGTGCCAGCAGTGTGGAGCGGGCCTACGAGCAGTACTTC
once	TRBV11-2	TRBJ2-7	TRBD1	CASSLGEGASYEQYF	TGTGCCAGCAGCCTGGGAGAGGGGGCCTCCTACGAGCAGTACTTC
few	TRBV28	TRBJ2-1	NA	CAKLGGSVLGNEQFF	TGTGCCAAACTGGGTGGGAGCGTGTTGGGCAATGAGCAGTTCTTC
many	TRBV3-1	TRBJ2-7	NA	CASSQVQGYEQYF	TGTGCCAGCAGCCAAGTACAGGGTTACGAGCAGTACTTC
many	TRBV6-6	TRBJ1-2	NA	CASRPPAQGGGGYGYTF	TGTGCCAGCAGACCCCCCGCGCAAGGAGGAGGAGGATATGGCTACACCTTC
many	TRBV5-1	TRBJ2-5	NA	CASSPGPGLQETQYF	TGCGCCAGCAGCCCCGGCCCCGGCTTGCAAGAGACCCAGTACTTC
many	TRBV19	TRBJ2-6	NA	CASSMSYGASSGANVLTF	TGTGCCAGTAGTATGAGTTATGGGGCTAGCTCTGGGGCCAACGTCCTGACTTTC
few	TRBV30	TRBJ1-1	NA	CAWSVREGVKAFF	TGTGCCTGGAGTGTACGGGAAGGGGTAAAAGCTTTCTTT
many	TRBV5-1	TRBJ1-1	NA	CASSSRGPTEAFF	TGCGCCAGCAGCAGTAGGGGACCCACTGAAGCTTTCTTT
NA	TRBV7-2	TRBJ2-5	TRBD2	CASSSGLAVETQYF	TGTGCCAGCAGCTCGGGACTAGCAGTCGAGACCCAGTACTTC
few	TRBV30	TRBJ2-7	TRBD2	CAWRRTSGVTYEQYF	TGTGCCTGGAGAAGGACTAGCGGGGTCACCTACGAGCAGTACTTC
few	TRBV27	TRBJ2-3	NA	CASSLALAGQTQYF	TGTGCCAGCAGTTTAGCGCTAGCAGGCCAGACGCAGTATTTT
many	TRBV5-5	TRBJ2-4	NA	CASSLEVNIQYF	TGTGCCAGCAGCTTGGAGGTAAACATTCAGTACTTC
NA	TRBV28	TRBJ2-3	NA	CASSGGSQRATDTQYF	TGTGCCAGCAGCGGGGGTTCGCAGAGGGCCACAGATACGCAGTATTTT
many	TRBV7-9	TRBJ2-1	TRBD2	CASSLQRTSDDESEQFF	TGTGCCAGCAGCTTACAGAGGACTAGCGACGATGAATCTGAGCAGTTCTTC
NA	TRBV20-1	TRBJ2-1	NA	CTAGTNIYNEQFF	TGCACCGCTGGGACAAATATTTACAATGAGCAGTTCTTC
NA	TRBV5-1	TRBJ2-3	NA	CASTRGGPTDTQYF	TGCGCCAGCACCCGCGGAGGGCCCACAGATACGCAGTATTTT